A selection of T cell receptor beta chains follows, all from one sample in a study of blood T cell repertoires in COVID-19. Using immunoSEQ multiplex PCR, the repertoire was profiled, and TCRdb retains in-frame clones only, with some absent. The sample contains 130,000 or so clones, 65% to 90% of which appear only once. Specimen: peripheral blood. The receptors come from a woman in her sixties or seventies with active or convalescent COVID-19. Both conserved end residues are trimmed from each CDR3. Each record gives: J gene, V gene, CDR3 length, CDR3 protein.

J gene: TRBJ2-1
V gene: TRBV19
CDR3 length: 10
CDR3 protein: ASSIGRDEQF

J gene: TRBJ2-1
V gene: TRBV3-1/TRBV3-2
CDR3 length: 13
CDR3 protein: ASSQELAAYNEQF

J gene: TRBJ2-2
V gene: TRBV5-6
CDR3 length: 12
CDR3 protein: ASKQGVNTGELF

J gene: TRBJ2-5
V gene: TRBV27
CDR3 length: 11
CDR3 protein: ASSAGAWETQY

J gene: TRBJ1-6
V gene: TRBV5-4
CDR3 length: 11
CDR3 protein: ASSGEANSPLH

J gene: TRBJ2-1
V gene: TRBV10-3
CDR3 length: 10
CDR3 protein: AVSGRRDEQF

J gene: TRBJ1-5
V gene: TRBV27
CDR3 length: 13
CDR3 protein: ASSLRGPPGQPQH

J gene: TRBJ2-7
V gene: TRBV18
CDR3 length: 13
CDR3 protein: ASSSTSGRTYEQY

J gene: TRBJ1-4
V gene: TRBV15
CDR3 length: 13
CDR3 protein: ATHRGPALNEKLF

J gene: TRBJ1-2
V gene: TRBV5-6
CDR3 length: 12
CDR3 protein: ASSSLKQGAGYT

J gene: TRBJ2-1
V gene: TRBV9
CDR3 length: 13
CDR3 protein: ASSVLAGGPNEQF

J gene: TRBJ1-4
V gene: TRBV2
CDR3 length: 11
CDR3 protein: ASTRVGGEKLF

J gene: TRBJ1-4
V gene: TRBV7-2
CDR3 length: 12
CDR3 protein: ASSEEVGNEKLF

J gene: TRBJ2-1
V gene: TRBV7-8
CDR3 length: 14
CDR3 protein: ASSLGGSGRIPEQF

J gene: TRBJ1-1
V gene: TRBV7-9
CDR3 length: 13
CDR3 protein: ASSLRDRGNTEAF

J gene: TRBJ1-2
V gene: TRBV27
CDR3 length: 12
CDR3 protein: ASSPGQGARGYT

J gene: TRBJ1-1
V gene: TRBV19
CDR3 length: 13
CDR3 protein: ASTLSEGFSTEAF